This record covers a single TCR beta chain. The antigen remains unidentified. Mismatch with germline at one junction end may stem from a read error. The sample belongs to a study of cytotoxic CD8 clonotypes in ibrutinib-treated CLL. Assay: immunoSEQ multiplex PCR; the TCRdb copy retains only in-frame clones and omits some. The sample lists 200,000 or so clones; 60% to 80% were seen once. Study results and limitations: Measured clonality at baseline was greater than in age-matched healthy donors and tracked with circulating CD8+ T-cell counts. Before falling back toward baseline at progression, clonality had risen at the time of ibrutinib response.

The source was PBMCs, collected after 12 months of ibrutinib treatment. This TCR was sampled from a human donor with chronic lymphocytic leukemia.

In nucleotides, the CDR3 is TGTGCCAGCTCGCCACAGACAACTAATGAAAAACTGTTTTTT. It translates to CASSPQTTNEKLFF. The chain is built from TRBV18 and TRBJ1-4; no firm D call. CDR1 and CDR2 from the germline V gene are KGHSH and LQKENI. The length of the CDR3 is 14 residues.